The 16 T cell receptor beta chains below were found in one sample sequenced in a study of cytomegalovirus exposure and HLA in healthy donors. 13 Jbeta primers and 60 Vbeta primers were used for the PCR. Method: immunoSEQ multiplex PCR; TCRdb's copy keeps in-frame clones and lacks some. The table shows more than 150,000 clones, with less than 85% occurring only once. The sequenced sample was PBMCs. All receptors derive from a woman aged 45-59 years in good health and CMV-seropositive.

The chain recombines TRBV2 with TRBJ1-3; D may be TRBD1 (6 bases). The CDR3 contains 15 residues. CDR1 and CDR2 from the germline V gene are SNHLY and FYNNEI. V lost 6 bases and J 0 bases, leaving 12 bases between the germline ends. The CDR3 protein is CASRAQGGSGNTIYF. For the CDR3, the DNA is TGTGCCAGCAGGGCGCAAGGGGGCTCTGGAAACACCATATATTTT.

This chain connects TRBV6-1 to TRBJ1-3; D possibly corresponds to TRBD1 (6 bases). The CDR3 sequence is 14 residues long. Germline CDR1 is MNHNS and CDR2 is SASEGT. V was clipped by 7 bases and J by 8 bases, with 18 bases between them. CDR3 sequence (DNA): TGTGCCAGCACCCGGGAGGGGGGGGGTTACACCATATATTTT. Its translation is CASTREGGGYTIYF.

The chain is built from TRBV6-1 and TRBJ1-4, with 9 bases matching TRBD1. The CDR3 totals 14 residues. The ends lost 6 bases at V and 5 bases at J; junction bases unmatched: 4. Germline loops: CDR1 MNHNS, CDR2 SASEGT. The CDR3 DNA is TGTGCCAGCAGGCCGACAGGGGGAAATGAAAAACTGTTTTTT. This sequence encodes CASRPTGGNEKLFF.

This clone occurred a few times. Here the CDR3 reads CASSSLAGGIYNEQFF. CDR3 sequence (DNA): TGCGCCAGCAGCTCATTAGCGGGGGGAATATACAATGAGCAGTTCTTC. The genes are TRBV5-1 and TRBJ2-1; 10 bases line up with TRBD2. There are 16 residues in the CDR3. The germline CDR1 and CDR2 sequences are SGHRS and YFSETQ. The V segment lost 3 bases and the J segment 4 bases; nucleotides outside the gene matches: 7.

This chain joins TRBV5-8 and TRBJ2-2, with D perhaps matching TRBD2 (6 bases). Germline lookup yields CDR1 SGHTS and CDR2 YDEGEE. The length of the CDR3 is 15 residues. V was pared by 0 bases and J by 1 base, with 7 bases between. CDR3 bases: TGTGCCAGCAGCTTGGAGGGAGGGAACACCGGGGAGCTGTTTTTT. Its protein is CASSLEGGNTGELFF.

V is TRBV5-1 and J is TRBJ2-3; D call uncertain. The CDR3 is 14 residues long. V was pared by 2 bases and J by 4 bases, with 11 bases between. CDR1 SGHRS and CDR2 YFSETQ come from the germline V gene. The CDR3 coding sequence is TGCGCCAGCAGCTTTGAGGAAATGGCAGATACGCAGTATTTT. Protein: CASSFEEMADTQYF.

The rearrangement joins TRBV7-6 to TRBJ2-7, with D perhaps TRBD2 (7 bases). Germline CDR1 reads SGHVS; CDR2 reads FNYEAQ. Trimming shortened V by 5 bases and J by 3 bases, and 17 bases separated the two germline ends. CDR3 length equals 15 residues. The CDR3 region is CASSISPGGVYEQYF. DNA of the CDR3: TGTGCCAGCAGCATAAGTCCGGGGGGCGTCTACGAGCAGTACTTC.

The CDR3 spells CASCGQGGNQPQHF. The CDR3 bases are TGTGCCAGCTGCGGACAGGGTGGCAATCAGCCCCAGCATTTT. The V and J genes are TRBV18 and TRBJ1-5; 8 bases are a match to TRBD1. Germline CDR1 reads KGHSH; CDR2 reads LQKENI. This CDR3 has 14 residues. The V gene end was trimmed by 7 bases and the J gene end by 2 bases; junction bases not matched to a gene: 4.

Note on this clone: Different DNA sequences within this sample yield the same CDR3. CDR3: CASSPGLSYEQYF. The CDR3 bases are TGTGCCAGCAGCCCGGGACTTTCATACGAGCAGTACTTC. The genes are TRBV11-2 and TRBJ2-7, with a possible D match to TRBD2 (6 bases). The V end lost 5 bases, the J end lost 4 bases, and 12 bases lay between the germline ends. Germline V gene lookup returns CDR1 SGHAT and CDR2 FQNNGV. The CDR3 loop spans 13 amino acids.

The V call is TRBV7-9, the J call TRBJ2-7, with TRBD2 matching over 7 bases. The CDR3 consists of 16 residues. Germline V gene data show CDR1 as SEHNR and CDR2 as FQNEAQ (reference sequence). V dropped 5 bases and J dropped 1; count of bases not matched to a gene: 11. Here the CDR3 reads CASSPILGGNSYEQYF. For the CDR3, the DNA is TGTGCCAGCAGCCCTATTTTGGGGGGGAATTCCTACGAGCAGTACTTC.

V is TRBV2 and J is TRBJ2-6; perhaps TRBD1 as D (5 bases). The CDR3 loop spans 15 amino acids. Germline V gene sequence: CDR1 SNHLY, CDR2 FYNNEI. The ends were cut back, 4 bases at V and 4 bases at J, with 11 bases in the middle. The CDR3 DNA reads TGTGCCAGCAGTGCACCAGGGCCCGGGGCCAACGTCCTGACTTTC. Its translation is CASSAPGPGANVLTF.

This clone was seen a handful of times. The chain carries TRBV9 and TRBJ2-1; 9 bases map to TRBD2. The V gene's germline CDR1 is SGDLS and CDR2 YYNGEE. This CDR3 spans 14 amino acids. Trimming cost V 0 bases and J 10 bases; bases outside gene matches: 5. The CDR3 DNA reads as TGTGCCAGCAGCGTAGTGCGGGGGGGCGGGGAGCAGTTCTTC. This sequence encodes CASSVVRGGGEQFF.

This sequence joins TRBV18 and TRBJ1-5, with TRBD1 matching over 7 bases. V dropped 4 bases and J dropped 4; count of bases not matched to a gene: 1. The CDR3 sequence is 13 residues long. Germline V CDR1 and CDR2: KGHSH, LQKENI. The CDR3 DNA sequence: TGTGCCAGCTCACAGGGACAGAATCAGCCCCAGCATTTT. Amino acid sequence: CASSQGQNQPQHF. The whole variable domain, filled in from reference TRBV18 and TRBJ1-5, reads NAGVMQNPRHLVRRRGQEARLRCSPMKGHSHVYWYRQLPEEGLKFMVYLQKENIIDESGMPKERFSAEFPKEGPSILRIQQVVRGDSAAYFCASSQGQNQPQHFGDGTRLSIL.

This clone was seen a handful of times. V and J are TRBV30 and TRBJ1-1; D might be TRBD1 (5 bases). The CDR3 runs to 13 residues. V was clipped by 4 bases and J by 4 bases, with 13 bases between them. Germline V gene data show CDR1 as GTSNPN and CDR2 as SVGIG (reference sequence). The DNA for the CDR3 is TGTGCCTGGAAAAATCCAGGGCCCACTGAAGCTTTCTTT. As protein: CAWKNPGPTEAFF.

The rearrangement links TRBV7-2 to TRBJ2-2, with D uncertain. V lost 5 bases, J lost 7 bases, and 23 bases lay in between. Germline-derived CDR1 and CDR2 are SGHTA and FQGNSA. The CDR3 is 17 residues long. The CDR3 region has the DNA TGTGCCAGCAGCCGTACCCTCGTGCCTAGTCCGGACGGGGAGCTGTTTTTT. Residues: CASSRTLVPSPDGELFF.

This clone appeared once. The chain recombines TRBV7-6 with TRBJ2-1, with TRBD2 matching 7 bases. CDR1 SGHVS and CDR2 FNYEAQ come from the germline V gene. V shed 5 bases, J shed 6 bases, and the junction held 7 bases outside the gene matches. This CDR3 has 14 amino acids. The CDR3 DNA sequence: TGTGCCAGCAGCACGCTGGCGGGGGTCAATGAGCAGTTCTTC. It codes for CASSTLAGVNEQFF.